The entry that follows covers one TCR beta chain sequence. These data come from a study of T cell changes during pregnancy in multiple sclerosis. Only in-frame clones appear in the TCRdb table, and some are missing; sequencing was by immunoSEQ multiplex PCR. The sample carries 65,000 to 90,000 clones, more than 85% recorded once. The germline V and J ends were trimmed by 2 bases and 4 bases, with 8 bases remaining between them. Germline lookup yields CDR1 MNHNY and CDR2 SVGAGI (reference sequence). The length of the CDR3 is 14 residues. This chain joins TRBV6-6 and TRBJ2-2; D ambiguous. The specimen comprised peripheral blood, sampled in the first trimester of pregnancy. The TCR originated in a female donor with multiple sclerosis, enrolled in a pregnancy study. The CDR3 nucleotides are TGTGCCAGCAGTTACATGGCAGTCACCGGGGAGCTGTTTTTT. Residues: CASSYMAVTGELFF.